These 14 T cell receptor beta chains came from one sample sequenced in a study of blood T cell repertoires in COVID-19. Profiled with immunoSEQ multiplex PCR; TCRdb holds only in-frame clones, not every one. The data hold about 380,000 clones, with approximately 90% observed a single time. Sequencing was done on a sample of PBMCs or T cells enriched from blood (not recorded which). The receptors were gathered from a woman younger than 35 who had recovered from COVID-19.

The rearrangement links TRBV27 to TRBJ1-5, with D maybe TRBD1 (6 bases). CDR3 length: 15 residues. With 2 bases removed from V and 4 bases from J, the gap between germline ends came to 12 bases. Germline assignment: CDR1 MNHEY and CDR2 SMNVEV (reference sequence). CDR3 amino acids: CASSLTGLANQPQHF. The CDR3 DNA follows: TGTGCCAGCAGTTTAACAGGGCTGGCAAATCAGCCCCAGCATTTT.

This chain uses TRBV5-1 with TRBJ1-3; D perhaps matches TRBD1 (5 bases). Trimming left V 5 bases short and J 0 bases short, with 9 bases between. The CDR3 is made up of 14 amino acids. CDR1 is SGHRS and CDR2 is YFSETQ in the germline V gene. The CDR3 region has the DNA TGCGCCAGCAGGTTCGACAGCTCTGGAAACACCATATATTTT. Amino acid sequence: CASRFDSSGNTIYF.

The chain has TRBV30 and TRBJ1-1; no clear D. Deletions cut 0 bases from V and 3 bases from J, with 14 bases between. Germline values: CDR1 GTSNPN, CDR2 SVGIG (reference sequence). This CDR3 is 15 amino acids long. DNA of the CDR3: TGTGCCTGGAGTGTACGCGGCCTCGGAGACACTGAAGCTTTCTTT. This translates into CAWSVRGLGDTEAFF.

Note on this clone: Other DNA sequences in the same sample also yield this CDR3. The chain uses TRBV11-2 and TRBJ1-1; D gene ambiguous. CDR3 length equals 13 residues. V was cut by 3 bases and J by 0 bases, with 5 bases left in between. CDR1 SGHAT and CDR2 FQNNGV come from the germline V gene. CDR3 sequence (DNA): TGTGCCAGCAGCTTCCCCGTGAACACTGAAGCTTTCTTT. Translation gives CASSFPVNTEAFF.

The rearrangement links TRBV9 to TRBJ1-2, with 10 bases that match TRBD1. V shed 3 bases, J shed 7 bases, and the junction held 6 bases outside the gene matches. The germline V gene has CDR1 SGDLS and CDR2 YYNGEE. This CDR3 comprises 14 residues. This CDR3 is CASSADRGIGGYTF. The CDR3 bases are TGTGCCAGCAGCGCGGACAGGGGGATTGGTGGCTACACCTTC. The whole variable domain, filled in from reference TRBV9 and TRBJ1-2, reads DSGVTQTPKHLITATGQRVTLRCSPRSGDLSVYWYQQSLDQGLQFLIQYYNGEERAKGNILERFSAQQFPDLHSELNLSSLELGDSALYFCASSADRGIGGYTFGSGTRLTVV.

The J gene is TRBJ1-1, the V gene TRBV13; D ambiguous. Per the germline V gene, CDR1 is PRHDT and CDR2 is FYEKMQ (reference sequence). V lost 5 bases, J lost 4 bases, and 11 bases lay in between. The CDR3 loop spans 13 amino acids. The CDR3 coding sequence is TGTGCCAGCAGCGCCGAGGGTGGCACTGAAGCTTTCTTT. It is translated as CASSAEGGTEAFF.

This chain links TRBV4-1 with TRBJ1-1; 7 nucleotides agree with TRBD1. Germline lookup yields CDR1 MGHRA and CDR2 YSYEKL. V shed 7 bases and J 8 bases; nucleotides not matched to a gene: 19. This CDR3 region has 16 residues. The DNA for the CDR3 is TGCGCCAGCAACGTCAACGCCGGGACAGAACCCCCAGAAGCTTTCTTT. This codes for CASNVNAGTEPPEAFF.

This chain joins TRBV21-1 and TRBJ1-5; the listed D gene, TRBD1, was not tested against the DNA. TRBV21-1 is tagged as a pseudogene. The CDR3 covers 19 residues. CDR3 sequence reads: CASFSKKGTGRYSNQPQHF. The CDR3 DNA reads TGTGCCAGCTTCTCGAAAAAGGGGACAGGGCGGTATAGCAATCAGCCCCAGCATTTT.

The V gene is TRBV5-4, the J gene TRBJ2-1; unclear D gene. V was clipped by 3 bases and J by 5 bases, with 12 bases between them. The CDR3 length is 14 residues. Germline V lookup: CDR1 SGHNT, CDR2 YYREEE (reference sequence). CDR3 sequence reads: CASSSLTPNNEQFF. In DNA, the CDR3 is TGTGCCAGCAGCTCACTCACTCCAAACAATGAGCAGTTCTTC.

V gene TRBV4-3 combines with J gene TRBJ1-2; TRBD1 aligns across 10 bases. Germline V gives CDR1 LGHNA, CDR2 YSLEER. With V trimmed by 5 bases and J by 7 bases, 10 bases remained unmatched. The CDR3 consists of 15 residues. The CDR3 DNA sequence: TGCGCCAGCAGCACACGGGACAGGGGTCCAGGTGGCTACACCTTC. Protein sequence: CASSTRDRGPGGYTF.

V and J are TRBV7-6 and TRBJ2-5; 7 nucleotides line up with TRBD2. V trimming: 5 bases; J trimming: 3 bases; junction bases outside the gene matches: 12. Germline CDR1 is SGHVS and CDR2 is FNYEAQ. CDR3 length: 16 residues. CDR3 sequence (DNA): TGTGCCAGCAGCCCCCTTGGGGCTAGCGGTAAAGAGACCCAGTACTTC. Translation gives CASSPLGASGKETQYF.

V usage is TRBV19 and J usage is TRBJ2-7; 12 nucleotides agree with TRBD2. CDR3 length: 16 amino acids. With V trimmed by 3 bases and J by 1 base, 4 bases remained unmatched. CDR1 LNHDA and CDR2 SQIVND come from the germline V gene (reference sequence). In DNA form, the CDR3 reads TGTGCCAGTAGTATCACTAGCGGGGGGATTTCCTACGAGCAGTACTTC. Residues: CASSITSGGISYEQYF.

The chain carries TRBV3-1 (or the pseudogene TRBV3-2) and TRBJ2-7, with D perhaps matching TRBD2 (6 bases). V was cut by 0 bases and J by 2 bases, with 11 bases left in between. The CDR3 totals 15 residues. Germline V gene data show CDR1 as LGHDT and CDR2 as YNNKEL (reference sequence). The CDR3 bases are TGTGCCAGCAGCCAAGATCGAGCGGGTCCCTACGAGCAGTACTTC. Its protein is CASSQDRAGPYEQYF.

The rearrangement links TRBV6-5 to TRBJ1-6; 7 nucleotides match TRBD1. CDR1 is MNHEY and CDR2 is SVGAGI in the germline V gene. CDR3 length equals 15 residues. J was trimmed by 9 bases and V by 5 bases; bases with no gene match: 10. The CDR3 DNA sequence: TGTGCCAGCAGTCAGGACAGGAGACAAGGTTCACCCCTCCACTTT. Protein: CASSQDRRQGSPLHF.